This TCR beta chain was sequenced for a study of blood T cells in healthy people across ages. Study summary: T cells yielded about one barcoded beta molecule per two cells through template switching.

With 5 bases removed from V and 4 bases from J, the gap between germline ends came to 11 bases. Germline-derived CDR1 and CDR2 are LGHDT and YNNKEL (reference sequence). This CDR3 contains 13 residues. Alongside a J-beta primer mix, a sample-barcoded 5' primer served in a second PCR lasting about 7 to 11 cycles. Every sample gave at least 3 million paired-end reads containing CDR3. Each CDR3 protein gets one entry after TCRdb re-called the 5' RACE reads with MiXCR. The sample shows roughly 900,000 distinct CDR3 sequences, roughly 43% of them seen only once. The V gene is TRBV3-1, the J gene TRBJ2-5; maybe TRBD2 (5 bases). Input material: blood. This sequence was found in a man aged 25-45 years in good health. CDR3 nucleotide sequence: TGTGCCAGCAGCTGGAGGACGGCAGAGACCCAGTACTTC. It is translated as CASSWRTAETQYF.